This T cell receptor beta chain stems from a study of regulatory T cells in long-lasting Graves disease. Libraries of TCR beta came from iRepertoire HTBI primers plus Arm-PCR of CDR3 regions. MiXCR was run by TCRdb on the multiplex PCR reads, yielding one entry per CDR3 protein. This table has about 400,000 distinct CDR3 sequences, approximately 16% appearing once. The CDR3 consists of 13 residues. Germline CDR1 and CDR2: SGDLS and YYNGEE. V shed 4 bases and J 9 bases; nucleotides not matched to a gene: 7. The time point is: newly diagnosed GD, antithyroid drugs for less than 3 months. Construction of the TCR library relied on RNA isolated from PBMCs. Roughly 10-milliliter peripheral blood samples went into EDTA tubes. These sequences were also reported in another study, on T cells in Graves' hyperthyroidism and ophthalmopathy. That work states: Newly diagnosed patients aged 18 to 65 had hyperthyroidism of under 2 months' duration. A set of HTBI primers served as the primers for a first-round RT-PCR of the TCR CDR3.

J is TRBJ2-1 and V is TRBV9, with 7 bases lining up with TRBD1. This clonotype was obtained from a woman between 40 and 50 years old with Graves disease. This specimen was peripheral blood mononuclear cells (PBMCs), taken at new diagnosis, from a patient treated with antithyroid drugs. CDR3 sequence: CASSLRQGGEQFF. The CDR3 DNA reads TGTGCCAGCAGCCTCCGACAGGGCGGTGAGCAGTTCTTC.